These 10 T cell receptor beta chains were sequenced from one sample in a study of molecular identifiers for immune sequencing clone quantification. TCRdb re-called the PCR reads with MiXCR, one entry per CDR3 protein. This table has roughly 630,000 distinct CDR3 sequences, roughly 23% appearing once. The material sequenced was naive CD8+ T cells from blood, with Jurkat cell RNA spiked in. Subset meaning: FACS-sorted CD8+CD4-CCR7+CD45RA+ naive T cells. The source of these receptors is a human donor in good health. Some libraries in this study had Jurkat cell RNA spiked in.

The chain has TRBV7-9 and TRBJ1-1; D possibly corresponds to TRBD1 (6 bases). V shed 5 bases and J shed 0 bases, with 25 bases lying between them. The CDR3 loop spans 19 amino acids. Germline CDR1 reads SEHNR; CDR2 reads FQNEAQ (reference sequence). The CDR3 reads CASSRPPGGDLKLNTEAFF. In DNA, the CDR3 is TGTGCCAGCAGCCGGCCGCCCGGGGGCGACCTTAAACTGAACACTGAAGCTTTCTTT.

This clonotype was counted many times. The chain recombines TRBV9 with TRBJ2-5, with TRBD1 matching over 10 bases. V lost 5 bases and J lost 4; bases outside the gene matches: 14. This CDR3 has 17 residues. The V gene's germline CDR1 is SGDLS and CDR2 YYNGEE. The DNA for the CDR3 is TGTGCCAGCAGTGCCAGCCCCGGGACAGGGGTGGCAGAGACCCAGTACTTC. Its protein is CASSASPGTGVAETQYF.

This clonotype has a count of ten or more. This chain links TRBV9 with TRBJ2-6; 7 positions match TRBD1. CDR3 length: 16 residues. With 4 bases clipped from V and 3 bases from J, the junction kept 7 bases outside the gene matches. CDR1 is SGDLS, CDR2 YYNGEE, per germline. The DNA of the CDR3 is TGTGCCAGCAGCATTACAGGGGTGCGTGGGGCCAACGTCCTGACTTTC. Its protein product is CASSITGVRGANVLTF.

This clonotype appeared many times. J is TRBJ1-5 and V is TRBV6-6, with 9 positions matching TRBD1. The CDR3 has 17 residues. Losses at the gene ends were 0 bases for V and 5 bases for J; bases not matched to a gene: 8. Germline values: CDR1 MNHNY, CDR2 SVGAGI (reference sequence). Here the CDR3 DNA reads TGTGCCAGCAGTTACTCGACAGGGGGGTACATTCATCAGCCCCAGCATTTT. Translating gives CASSYSTGGYIHQPQHF.

There are a few counts of this clonotype. The rearrangement links TRBV30 to TRBJ2-7; D is undetermined. CDR1 GTSNPN and CDR2 SVGIG come from the germline V gene (reference sequence). With 0 bases removed from V and 4 bases from J, the gap between germline ends came to 7 bases. The CDR3 totals 12 residues. CDR3: CAWSVEEYEQYF. The CDR3, as DNA: TGTGCCTGGAGTGTCGAAGAATACGAGCAGTACTTC.

On this clonotype itself: This sequence may be a read error, since a much larger clone differs from it by one base. The rearrangement uses TRBV20-1 and TRBJ2-7, with 10 bases lining up with TRBD2. CDR1 and CDR2 (germline): DFQATT, SNEGSKA (reference sequence). The CDR3 is 15 amino acids. CDR3 loop: CSARDVTSGTQERYF. The CDR3 nucleotides read TGCAGTGCTAGAGATGTCACTAGCGGGACCCAAGAGCGGTACTTC.

This clonotype was counted at least ten times. The CDR3 region is CASSLGRQDSTEAFF. The CDR3 DNA reads TGTGCCAGCAGCTTAGGGCGGCAGGATAGCACTGAAGCTTTCTTT. The chain carries TRBV7-8 and TRBJ1-1; D is undetermined. There are 15 residues in the CDR3. Germline V gives CDR1 SGHVS, CDR2 FQNEAQ. Deletions cut 1 base from V and 4 bases from J, with 13 bases between.

This clonotype appeared many times. J is TRBJ2-7 and V is TRBV4-2, with D perhaps assigned TRBD1 or TRBD2 (5 bases each). The CDR3 is 15 amino acids. Germline assignment: CDR1 LGHNA and CDR2 YNFKEQ. The V gene lost 2 bases and the J gene lost 3 bases, with 14 bases spanning the gap. The CDR3 reads CASSQFEGRGYEQYF. Written as DNA, the CDR3 is TGTGCCAGCAGCCAATTCGAGGGACGAGGCTACGAGCAGTACTTC.

Points on this clonotype: A much larger clone sits a single nucleotide away, making a read error possible. No conserved phenylalanine or tryptophan is present at the end of the CDR3, so a read error is the likely explanation. The chain combines TRBV7-6 with TRBJ2-7, with 15 bases fitting TRBD2. Germline CDR1 SGHVS, CDR2 FNYEAQ. The V gene end was trimmed by 4 bases and the J gene end by 6 bases; junction bases not matched to a gene: 1. The CDR3 is 14 residues long. In DNA, the CDR3 is TGTGCCAGCAGCTCGGGACTAGCGGGAGGCGAGCAGTACTCC. Its translation is CASSSGLAGGEQYS.

The rearrangement uses TRBV9 and TRBJ2-7, with 9 bases identical to TRBD2. The CDR3 is 15 residues long. CDR1 is SGDLS, CDR2 YYNGEE, per germline. With 3 bases clipped from V and 3 bases from J, the junction kept 7 bases outside the gene matches. CDR3 nucleotide sequence: TGTGCCAGCAGCGCAGCTAGCGGGGCTCACTACGAGCAGTACTTC. Residues: CASSAASGAHYEQYF.